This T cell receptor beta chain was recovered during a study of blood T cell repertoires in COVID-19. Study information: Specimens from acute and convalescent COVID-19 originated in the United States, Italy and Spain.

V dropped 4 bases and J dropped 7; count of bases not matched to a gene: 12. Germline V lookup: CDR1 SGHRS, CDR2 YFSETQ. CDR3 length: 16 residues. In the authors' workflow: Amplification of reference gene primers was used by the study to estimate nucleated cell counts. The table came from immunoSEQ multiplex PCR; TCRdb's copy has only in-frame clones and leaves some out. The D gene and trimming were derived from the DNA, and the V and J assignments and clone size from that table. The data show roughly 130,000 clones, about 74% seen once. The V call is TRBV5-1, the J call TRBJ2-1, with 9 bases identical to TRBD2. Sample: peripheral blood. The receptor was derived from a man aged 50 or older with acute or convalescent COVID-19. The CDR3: CASSGVERGAGNEQFF. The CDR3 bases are TGCGCCAGCAGCGGAGTGGAGCGGGGGGCGGGAAATGAGCAGTTCTTC.